The rows below give T cell receptor beta chains drawn from one sample of a study of T cell changes during pregnancy in multiple sclerosis. Libraries were prepared by immunoSEQ multiplex PCR; TCRdb keeps only in-frame clonotypes and omits some of them. This sample yields under 100,000 clones, of which under 95% are seen a single time; around 1.8% belongs to the top ten. The material sequenced was peripheral blood, taken in the first trimester of pregnancy. The source is a female donor in good health, enrolled as a control in a pregnancy study. The CDR3 runs from the conserved cysteine through the conserved F or W. Fields, in order: V gene, clone size, CDR3 length, J gene, D gene, CDR3 protein, CDR3 DNA. D genes are given only for firm matches. Clone size, where shown, is once, few, many, or a class for clones that have expanded.

>TRBV29-1|NA|15|TRBJ1-2|TRBD1
CSVASTGGAGYGYTF
TGCAGCGTCGCCTCGACAGGGGGCGCTGGGTATGGCTACACCTTC
>TRBV19|NA|15|TRBJ2-7|TRBD1
CASSIGTGVGYEQYF
TGTGCCAGTAGTATAGGGACAGGAGTTGGCTACGAGCAGTACTTC
>TRBV11-3|NA|16|TRBJ2-2|NA
CASSLEMGENTGELFF
TGTGCCAGCAGCTTAGAGATGGGAGAGAACACCGGGGAGCTGTTTTTT
>TRBV4-1|once|15|TRBJ1-1|TRBD1
CASSQAGGGGTEAFF
TGCGCCAGCAGCCAAGCAGGGGGCGGCGGGACTGAAGCTTTCTTT
>TRBV9|NA|13|TRBJ2-3|NA
CASSYRGTDTQYF
TGTGCCAGCAGCTACAGAGGCACAGATACGCAGTATTTT
>TRBV5-5|NA|17|TRBJ2-1|TRBD1
CASSHIPGTGGRDEQFF
TGTGCCAGCAGCCACATCCCGGGGACAGGGGGTCGGGATGAGCAGTTCTTC
>TRBV5-6|NA|15|TRBJ1-6|TRBD1
CASSTDRGVSSPLHF
TGTGCCAGCAGCACGGACAGGGGAGTCAGTTCACCCCTCCACTTT
>TRBV19|NA|16|TRBJ1-5|TRBD1
CASSISGTGGRRPQHF
TGTGCCAGTAGTATATCCGGGACAGGGGGGAGGAGGCCCCAGCATTTT
>TRBV6-5|once|15|TRBJ2-1|NA
CASSALRLNSNEQFF
TGTGCCAGCAGTGCCCTGCGGCTAAACTCCAATGAGCAGTTCTTC
>TRBV28|once|15|TRBJ1-6|NA
CASSYQQGEISPLHF
TGTGCCAGCAGCTACCAACAGGGAGAGATTTCACCCCTCCACTTT
>TRBV7-8|NA|16|TRBJ2-5|TRBD2
CASSLGSGGRSETQYF
TGTGCCAGCAGCTTAGGGTCGGGGGGGCGGTCGGAGACCCAGTACTTC
>TRBV5-1|NA|16|TRBJ1-6|TRBD1
CASSSGPGQINSPLHF
TGCGCCAGCAGCTCGGGTCCGGGACAGATTAATTCACCCCTCCACTTT
>TRBV7-8|NA|14|TRBJ2-1|NA
CASSLRPGSNEQFF
TGTGCCAGCAGCTTACGGCCGGGTAGCAATGAGCAGTTCTTC
>TRBV18|NA|15|TRBJ1-1|TRBD1
CASSRAGGVNTEAFF
TGTGCCAGCTCGCGAGCAGGGGGCGTGAACACTGAAGCTTTCTTT
>TRBV29-1|NA|12|TRBJ1-2|NA
CSVDNGFYGYTF
TGCAGCGTTGATAACGGGTTCTATGGCTACACCTTC
>TRBV23-1|NA|12|TRBJ1-5|TRBD1
CASRTGFKPQHF
TGCGCCAGCCGGACAGGGTTCAAGCCCCAGCATTTT
>TRBV5-8|NA|16|TRBJ1-1|NA
CASSPTRPGMNTEAFF
TGTGCCAGCAGCCCAACCCGACCGGGGATGAACACTGAAGCTTTCTTT
>TRBV19|NA|16|TRBJ2-7|TRBD1
CASSTPGQGIAYEQYF
TGTGCCAGTAGTACCCCGGGACAGGGGATTGCATACGAGCAGTACTTC
>TRBV6-5|NA|14|TRBJ2-7|TRBD1
CASTPGQGGGEQYF
TGTGCCAGCACCCCGGGACAGGGGGGGGGCGAGCAGTACTTC
>TRBV28|NA|17|TRBJ1-5|NA
CASTPRTSWPSNQPQHF
TGTGCCAGCACCCCCCGTACATCGTGGCCAAGCAATCAGCCCCAGCATTTT
>TRBV5-1|NA|15|TRBJ1-1|NA
CASSPTGVSGTEAFF
TGCGCCAGCAGCCCTACCGGGGTATCCGGGACTGAAGCTTTCTTT
>TRBV7-2|NA|16|TRBJ2-2|TRBD2
CASRLTSGSRTGELFF
TGTGCCAGCAGGCTTACTAGCGGCTCCAGGACCGGGGAGCTGTTTTTT
>TRBV28|NA|16|TRBJ2-7|NA
CASKQGRQGRGSEQYF
TGTGCCAGCAAGCAGGGGCGACAGGGGCGGGGGAGCGAGCAGTACTTC
>TRBV30|NA|14|TRBJ1-1|TRBD1
CAWWRTGVNTEAFF
TGTGCCTGGTGGAGGACAGGGGTAAACACTGAAGCTTTCTTT
>TRBV6-5|few|14|TRBJ2-7|TRBD1
CASGQTGGPYEQYF
TGTGCCAGCGGACAGACAGGGGGACCCTACGAGCAGTACTTC
>TRBV4-2|NA|16|TRBJ1-1|TRBD1
CASSQRDRGWDTEAFF
TGTGCCAGCAGCCAACGGGACAGGGGTTGGGACACTGAAGCTTTCTTT
>TRBV30|once|14|TRBJ1-2|NA
CAWNIQGESYGYTF
TGTGCCTGGAACATTCAGGGCGAGAGCTATGGCTACACCTTC
>TRBV12-5|NA|16|TRBJ2-5|TRBD2
CASGLVLRLAGETQYF
TGTGCTAGTGGTTTGGTACTAAGACTAGCGGGGGAGACCCAGTACTTC
>TRBV11-1|NA|16|TRBJ2-3|TRBD2
CASSDRLAGDLDTQYF
TGTGCCAGCAGCGATCGACTAGCGGGGGATTTAGATACGCAGTATTTT
>TRBV18|once|16|TRBJ1-1|NA
CASSPSEVGANTEAFF
TGTGCCAGCTCCCCTTCTGAGGTGGGGGCGAACACTGAAGCTTTCTTT
>TRBV6-1|NA|13|TRBJ1-3|TRBD1
CASSGQAGNTIYF
TGTGCCAGCAGCGGACAGGCTGGAAACACCATATATTTT
>TRBV15|NA|19|TRBJ2-5|NA
CATSRDRASDTGSLETQYF
TGTGCCACCAGCAGAGATCGAGCTTCGGACACCGGGTCTCTTGAGACCCAGTACTTC
>TRBV1|NA|17|TRBJ2-5|NA
CTSSQEGGTRRQETQYF
TGCACCAGCAGCCAAGAGGGAGGGACTAGGAGACAAGAGACCCAGTACTTC
>TRBV18|NA|13|TRBJ2-7|NA
CASSPDQSDEQYF
TGTGCCAGCTCACCAGATCAATCGGACGAGCAGTACTTC
>TRBV11-2|NA|12|TRBJ2-5|TRBD1
CASGQGKRAQYF
TGTGCCAGCGGACAGGGCAAACGGGCCCAGTACTTC
>TRBV28|NA|14|TRBJ1-2|TRBD1
CASSLQGVGGGYTF
TGTGCCAGCAGTTTACAGGGGGTAGGGGGTGGCTACACCTTC
>TRBV7-2|NA|16|TRBJ1-3|TRBD1
CASSLGDRVAGNTIYF
TGTGCCAGCAGCTTAGGAGACAGGGTGGCAGGAAACACCATATATTTT
>TRBV21-1|NA|17|TRBJ2-6|NA
CAGRPQLTPLAANVLTF
TGTGCCGGCCGTCCACAGCTCACCCCCCTTGCGGCCAACGTCCTGACTTTC